This T cell receptor gamma chain is from a study of Vδ1+ human thymocytes. Broader study findings: Highly polyclonal TRG and TRD repertoires with Gaussian CDR3 length distributions appeared in thymus.

With regard to this clone: Its specificity is unknown.

V shed 0 bases, J shed 10 bases, and the junction held 9 bases outside the gene matches. Germline loops: CDR1 EGSTGY, CDR2 YDSYTSSV. The CDR3 runs to 13 residues. RNA was extracted from the cells and then reverse transcribed. CDR3 amplicons came from multiplex PCR with pooled V-gene forward and constant-region reverse primers. TCRdb reapplied CATT to the multiplex PCR reads. The top ten clones hold roughly 2% of a sample with around 11,000 gamma-chain clones, more than 35% of them seen once. The origin of this receptor is a boy under two years old who had congenital heart surgery. The chain is built from TRGV4 and TRGJ1 or TRGJ2. TCRdb offers no J gene call, so here the DNA was matched to germline to obtain one. Sequencing input: Vdelta1+ gamma-delta thymocytes from the thymus. Described subset: FACS-sorted CD3+ TCRalphabeta- TCRVdelta1+ TCRVdelta2- thymocytes. The CDR3 nucleotides read TGTGCCACCTGGGATGGGCCGAGAGGGAAGAAACTCTTT. Amino acids: CATWDGPRGKKLF.